These T cell receptor beta chains were read from a single sample in a study of vaccination and CD4 T cells after COVID-19. TCRdb ran MiXCR on the PCR reads and lists one entry per CDR3 protein. The sample lists tens of thousands of distinct CDR3 sequences, about 64% occurring once. The antigens for these receptors are not known. The sample consisted of CD4+ T cells from blood, cultured in vitro, taken after SARS-CoV-2 vaccination. The receptors originated from a human donor who received a COVID-19 vaccine. The CDR3 runs from the conserved cysteine through the conserved F or W. D genes are given only for firm matches. A clone size is listed for some rows: how often the clone was seen (once, few, many), or a class if it is expanded.

j_call d_call clone_size v_call cdr3_aa cdr3_nt
TRBJ1-2 TRBD1 few TRBV19 CASTDRAYGYTF TGTGCCAGTACCGACAGGGCCTATGGCTACACCTTC
TRBJ1-1 TRBD1 few TRBV6-5 CASSYSGTGAAFF TGTGCCAGCAGTTACTCAGGGACAGGTGCGGCTTTCTTT
TRBJ1-2 TRBD1 . TRBV7-9 CASSLLTGYYGYTF TGTGCCAGCAGCTTACTGACAGGGTACTATGGCTACACCTTC
TRBJ2-7 . . TRBV6-1 CASSASFRVYEQYF TGTGCCAGCAGTGCTAGCTTTAGGGTCTACGAGCAGTACTTC
TRBJ1-6 . . TRBV6-1 CASSPHTGNNSPLHF TGTGCCAGCAGCCCACATACAGGCAATAATTCACCCCTCCACTTT
TRBJ1-1 . few TRBV7-9 CASSLGWNTEAFF TGTGCCAGCAGCTTAGGCTGGAACACTGAAGCTTTCTTT
TRBJ2-3 TRBD2 once TRBV20-1 CSAKAGGPVIGTDTQYF TGCAGTGCTAAGGCGGGGGGGCCGGTAATCGGCACAGATACGCAGTATTTT
TRBJ2-3 TRBD2 . TRBV12-3/TRBV12-4 CASSLPGLAGNTQYF TGTGCCAGCAGTTTGCCGGGACTAGCGGGGAATACGCAGTATTTT
TRBJ2-3 TRBD1 . TRBV24-1 CATSDTTGGRSTDTQYF TGTGCCACCAGTGATACGACAGGGGGTCGTAGCACAGATACGCAGTATTTT
TRBJ1-4 . . TRBV19 CASSIQRYEKLFF TGTGCCAGTAGTATTCAACGGTATGAAAAACTGTTTTTT
TRBJ2-3 TRBD2 . TRBV3-1 CASSLSFYSGGGTDTQYF TGTGCCAGCAGCCTCTCTTTCTATAGCGGGGGGGGCACAGATACGCAGTATTTT
TRBJ2-2 . . TRBV19 CASSKGTGELFF TGTGCCAGTAGTAAAGGCACCGGGGAGCTGTTTTTT
TRBJ2-3 TRBD2 . TRBV12-3/TRBV12-4 CASSNRLAGGDTQYF TGTGCCAGCAGCAACCGACTAGCGGGGGGGGATACGCAGTATTTT
TRBJ1-5 . . TRBV2 CASMGEAGQPQHF TGTGCCAGCATGGGGGAAGCTGGACAGCCCCAGCATTTT
TRBJ1-2 . few TRBV6-1 CASRRQAGYTF TGTGCCAGCAGGCGTCAGGCAGGCTACACCTTC
TRBJ2-3 . once TRBV5-4 CASSLDTSTQYF TGTGCCAGCAGCTTGGACACAAGTACGCAGTATTTT
TRBJ2-7 . . TRBV20-1 CSASPTVPLSYEQYF TGCAGTGCTAGCCCCACTGTTCCCCTTTCCTACGAGCAGTACTTC
TRBJ1-1 . . TRBV12-3/TRBV12-4 CASSLRGVGTEAFF TGTGCCAGCAGTTTAAGGGGGGTCGGAACTGAAGCTTTCTTT
TRBJ2-7 . . TRBV10-1 CASRNPNRCFYEQYF TGCGCCAGCAGGAATCCCAATAGATGCTTCTACGAGCAGTACTTC
TRBJ1-1 . . TRBV6-1 CASSDRGMNTEAFF TGTGCCAGCAGTGACCGGGGTATGAACACTGAAGCTTTCTTT
TRBJ2-3 . few TRBV24-1 CATSDLVREATDTQYF TGTGCCACCAGTGATTTGGTCAGGGAGGCAACAGATACGCAGTATTTT
TRBJ1-5 . . TRBV20-1 CSATQGRGIRNQPQHF TGCAGTGCAACTCAGGGGAGGGGGATTCGCAATCAGCCCCAGCATTTT
TRBJ2-2 TRBD2 once TRBV24-1 CATSELTSGGALGGELFF TGTGCCACCAGTGAACTGACTAGCGGGGGGGCCCTCGGCGGGGAGCTGTTTTTT
TRBJ2-3 TRBD1 few TRBV7-9 CASSRRTGKLTDTQYF TGTGCCAGCAGCCGGCGGACAGGGAAACTCACAGATACGCAGTATTTT
TRBJ1-2 . few TRBV19 CASSPTFRYLNYGYTF TGTGCCAGTAGTCCAACATTTCGCTACCTTAACTATGGCTACACCTTC
TRBJ2-3 . . TRBV20-1 CSARARGTDADTQYF TGCAGTGCTAGAGCTCGGGGGACGGACGCAGATACGCAGTATTTT
TRBJ2-5 . . TRBV21-1 CASTTGLAGSPTGETQYF TGTGCCAGCACCACGGGACTAGCGGGTTCCCCAACGGGAGAGACCCAGTACTTC
TRBJ1-6 . . TRBV7-9 CASSPERTYNSPLHF TGTGCCAGCAGCCCAGAGAGGACCTATAATTCACCCCTCCACTTT
TRBJ2-5 . . TRBV20-1 CSARAGGRETQYF TGCAGTGCTAGAGCTGGGGGGCGAGAGACCCAGTACTTC
TRBJ2-7 . . TRBV5-1 CASSLGTAGYEQYF TGCGCCAGCAGCTTGGGGACAGCGGGCTACGAGCAGTACTTC
TRBJ1-2 . . TRBV29-1 CSVAGGPQADFYGYTF TGCAGCGTTGCGGGCGGGCCGCAAGCGGACTTCTATGGCTACACCTTC
TRBJ1-1 . . TRBV2 CASAGAFTEAFF TGTGCCAGCGCGGGGGCCTTCACTGAAGCTTTCTTT
TRBJ1-4 . . TRBV25-1 CASSERIKTGTNEKLFF TGTGCCAGCAGTGAACGCATCAAGACAGGAACTAATGAAAAACTGTTTTTT
TRBJ1-2 . once TRBV12-3/TRBV12-4 CASTHGGSGYTF TGTGCCAGCACTCATGGAGGGAGTGGCTACACCTTC
TRBJ2-3 TRBD2 . TRBV20-1 CSATPPSGGNTDTQYF TGCAGTGCTACGCCTCCTAGCGGGGGAAACACAGATACGCAGTATTTT
TRBJ2-7 . once TRBV6-5 CASSYDTEGSYEQYF TGTGCCAGCAGTTACGATACTGAGGGGTCCTACGAGCAGTACTTC
TRBJ2-2 . . TRBV18 CASSVGVSTGELFF TGTGCCAGCTCAGTGGGGGTGAGCACCGGGGAGCTGTTTTTT
TRBJ2-7 . . TRBV6-1 CASSGGYSYEQYF TGTGCCAGCAGTGGGGGCTACTCCTACGAGCAGTACTTC
TRBJ2-5 . few TRBV7-2 CASSPKIETQYF TGTGCCAGCAGCCCAAAGATTGAGACCCAGTACTTC
TRBJ2-7 TRBD2 . TRBV6-1 CASSTGGSYEQYF TGTGCCAGCAGTACCGGGGGGTCCTACGAGCAGTACTTC
TRBJ2-2 TRBD1 . TRBV18 CASSPGQGATGELFF TGTGCCAGCTCACCAGGACAGGGGGCGACCGGGGAGCTGTTTTTT
TRBJ2-3 . . TRBV30 CAWNHLLHTDTQYF TGTGCCTGGAATCACCTATTACACACAGATACGCAGTATTTT
TRBJ1-3 . . TRBV20-1 CSATGDSGNTIYF TGCAGTGCTACCGGAGACTCTGGAAACACCATATATTTT
TRBJ1-5 TRBD1 . TRBV7-6 CASSLGGQGDQPQHF TGTGCCAGCAGCTTAGGGGGACAGGGGGATCAGCCCCAGCATTTT
TRBJ1-2 TRBD1 . TRBV24-1 CATSLTGANYGYTF TGTGCCACCAGTTTAACAGGGGCTAACTATGGCTACACCTTC
TRBJ2-5 . . TRBV10-1 CASSESETRGETQYF TGCGCCAGCAGTGAGTCGGAGACCCGCGGAGAGACCCAGTACTTC
TRBJ1-1 TRBD1 . TRBV5-4 CASSLRDRVNTEAFF TGTGCCAGCAGCCTCCGGGACAGGGTGAACACTGAAGCTTTCTTT
TRBJ1-2 TRBD1 few TRBV6-5 CASSYSSRGPGYTF TGTGCCAGCAGTTACTCTTCCAGGGGGCCTGGCTACACCTTC
TRBJ1-2 . few TRBV30 CAWSVLVRSNYGYTF TGTGCCTGGAGTGTACTGGTGCGTTCTAACTATGGCTACACCTTC
TRBJ2-7 . . TRBV12-3/TRBV12-4 CASSLDYEQYF TGTGCCAGCAGTTTAGACTACGAGCAGTACTTC
TRBJ1-2 . . TRBV6-1 CASSLQSGSYGYTF TGTGCCAGCAGTCTCCAATCAGGGAGCTATGGCTACACCTTC
TRBJ2-2 . . TRBV21-1 CASSPRMIGGELFF TGTGCCAGCAGCCCCCGGATGATTGGCGGGGAGCTGTTTTTT
TRBJ1-2 . . TRBV2 CASIQGRGYTF TGTGCCAGCATCCAGGGCCGCGGCTACACCTTC
TRBJ2-7 TRBD2 . TRBV10-3 CAITDGEGQSYEQYF TGTGCCATCACGGACGGGGAGGGCCAATCCTACGAGCAGTACTTC